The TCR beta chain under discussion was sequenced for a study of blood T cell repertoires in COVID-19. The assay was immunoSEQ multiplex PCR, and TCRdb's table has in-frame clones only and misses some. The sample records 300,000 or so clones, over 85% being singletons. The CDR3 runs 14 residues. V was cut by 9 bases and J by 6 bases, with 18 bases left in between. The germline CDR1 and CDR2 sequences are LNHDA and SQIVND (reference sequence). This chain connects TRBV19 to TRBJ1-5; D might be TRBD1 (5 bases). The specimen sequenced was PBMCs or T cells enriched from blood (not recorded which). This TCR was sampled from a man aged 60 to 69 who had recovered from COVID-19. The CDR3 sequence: CASVVGGLGQPQHF. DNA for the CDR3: TGTGCCAGCGTAGTCGGGGGATTGGGTCAGCCCCAGCATTTT.